This T cell receptor beta chain was identified in a study of graft-versus-host responses after intestinal transplantation. General study points: Among recipient marrow samples, GvH clones were found; some appeared first in ileum or blood.

This clone was found a few times. The method was immunoSEQ multiplex PCR; TCRdb's version includes in-frame clones alone and lacks a portion of them. This sample has just over 9,000 clones, with 30% to 35% found just once. The CDR3 is made up of 14 amino acids. Looked up from germline, CDR1 is SGHKS and CDR2 is YYEKEE (reference sequence). V was trimmed by 2 bases and J by 2 bases, leaving 11 bases between them. Irradiated stimulators labeled with violet dye, some 200,000 in number, were plated with some 200,000 CFSE-labeled responders. Sorted cells were CFSE-low CD3+CD4+ or CD3+CD8+ proliferating responders.

This sequence joins TRBV5-5 and TRBJ2-7; D possibly corresponds to TRBD1 (6 bases). The source was alloreactive CD8+ T cells from a mixed lymphocyte reaction culture, collected before transplantation. Documented subset: CFSE-low proliferating T cells sorted from approximately 6-day pre-transplant mixed lymphocyte reaction (GvH or HvG direction). The TCR comes from a human patient who was an organ donor for intestinal transplantation. The CDR3 spells CASSLRDNPYEQYF. The CDR3 DNA sequence: TGTGCCAGCAGCTTACGGGACAACCCCTACGAGCAGTACTTC.